This TCR beta chain was documented in a study of type 1 regulatory T cells. In the study overall: T-allo10 is an in vitro-generated, Tr1-enriched CD4 T cell product specific for alloantigen. Study-wide results and caveats: Tr1 cells had a more restricted TCR repertoire than non-Tr1 cells.

Per the germline V gene, CDR1 is SGHRS and CDR2 is YFSETQ. V was cut by 3 bases and J by 8 bases, with 18 bases left in between. This CDR3 is 15 amino acids long. This clonotype appeared many times. Its matching antigen is unknown. TCRdb redid the calling of the reads with MiXCR, one entry per CDR3 protein. The table lists approximately 42,000 distinct CDR3 sequences, about 12% of them singletons, with about 8.2% in the top ten. The sample was cultured non-Tr1 T cells, either the whole culture or a sorted T cell fraction (not recorded which). The rearrangement links TRBV5-1 to TRBJ1-3; TRBD1 is a possible D gene (5 bases). The source of this sequence is a human donor in good health. The CDR3 DNA sequence: TGCGCCAGCAGCTCGTCCGGGACTAGTCGGGACACCATATATTTT. This translates into CASSSSGTSRDTIYF.